These 3 T cell receptor beta chains originate from one sample sequenced in a study of T cell responses to AZD1222 COVID-19 vaccine. The data were produced by immunoSEQ multiplex PCR, yet TCRdb's version contains in-frame clones alone and is incomplete. The data show over 150,000 clones, just over 90% seen once. This specimen was peripheral blood, taken on day 0 of MenACWY control vaccination. These TCRs come from an adult in good health.

The V gene is TRBV9, the J gene TRBJ2-7; D remains unclear. Germline V gives CDR1 SGDLS, CDR2 YYNGEE. This CDR3 region has 14 residues. Trimming took off 4 bases at V and 1 base at J, with 12 bases between the two ends. For the CDR3, the DNA is TGTGCCAGCAGCCCAGACTGGGGATCCTACGAGCAGTACTTC. This gives the protein CASSPDWGSYEQYF.

This clone was recorded only once. This rearrangement joins TRBV19 to TRBJ2-6, with D perhaps matching TRBD1 (5 bases). Trimming took 3 bases from V and 2 from J, leaving 5 bases between them. Germline V lookup: CDR1 LNHDA, CDR2 SQIVND (reference sequence). The CDR3 has 14 residues. For the CDR3, the DNA is TGTGCCAGTAGTATCAGGGCTGGGGCCAACGTCCTGACTTTC. This translates into CASSIRAGANVLTF.

V usage is TRBV6-5 and J usage is TRBJ1-2, with a possible D match to TRBD1 (5 bases). Germline-derived CDR1 and CDR2 are MNHEY and SVGAGI. V lost 2 bases and J 4 bases, leaving 11 bases between the germline ends. This CDR3 has 14 amino acids. The CDR3 coding sequence is TGTGCCAGCAGTTACACTGAGGGACTCTATGGCTACACCTTC. Translated: CASSYTEGLYGYTF.